The subject of this entry is one T cell receptor beta chain. Its antigen is unknown. This sample is drawn from a study of shared clonotypes between healthy human individuals. CDR3 length equals 17 residues. Per the germline V gene, CDR1 is SGHKS and CDR2 is YYEKEE (reference sequence). V was pared by 0 bases and J by 0 bases, with 13 bases between. Findings and limits, study-wide: In a handful of donors, about 5% of naive CD4 clonotypes appeared in common.

Some clones are missing from TCRdb's copy, which holds only in-frame ones; the method was immunoSEQ multiplex PCR. The data contain about 2.5 million clones, 85% to 95% of them singletons. The sequenced sample was naive CD4+ T cells from PBMCs. Regarding subset: CD45RA+ positively selected. The rearrangement uses TRBV5-5 and TRBJ2-4; D remains unclear. The receptor was derived from a man in his late teens or twenties in good health. Some clones in this sample may be carry-over from other donors' samples. The CDR3 coding sequence is TGTGCCAGCAGCTTGGATGGTGTTGGTATAGCCAAAAACATTCAGTACTTC. Amino acids: CASSLDGVGIAKNIQYF.